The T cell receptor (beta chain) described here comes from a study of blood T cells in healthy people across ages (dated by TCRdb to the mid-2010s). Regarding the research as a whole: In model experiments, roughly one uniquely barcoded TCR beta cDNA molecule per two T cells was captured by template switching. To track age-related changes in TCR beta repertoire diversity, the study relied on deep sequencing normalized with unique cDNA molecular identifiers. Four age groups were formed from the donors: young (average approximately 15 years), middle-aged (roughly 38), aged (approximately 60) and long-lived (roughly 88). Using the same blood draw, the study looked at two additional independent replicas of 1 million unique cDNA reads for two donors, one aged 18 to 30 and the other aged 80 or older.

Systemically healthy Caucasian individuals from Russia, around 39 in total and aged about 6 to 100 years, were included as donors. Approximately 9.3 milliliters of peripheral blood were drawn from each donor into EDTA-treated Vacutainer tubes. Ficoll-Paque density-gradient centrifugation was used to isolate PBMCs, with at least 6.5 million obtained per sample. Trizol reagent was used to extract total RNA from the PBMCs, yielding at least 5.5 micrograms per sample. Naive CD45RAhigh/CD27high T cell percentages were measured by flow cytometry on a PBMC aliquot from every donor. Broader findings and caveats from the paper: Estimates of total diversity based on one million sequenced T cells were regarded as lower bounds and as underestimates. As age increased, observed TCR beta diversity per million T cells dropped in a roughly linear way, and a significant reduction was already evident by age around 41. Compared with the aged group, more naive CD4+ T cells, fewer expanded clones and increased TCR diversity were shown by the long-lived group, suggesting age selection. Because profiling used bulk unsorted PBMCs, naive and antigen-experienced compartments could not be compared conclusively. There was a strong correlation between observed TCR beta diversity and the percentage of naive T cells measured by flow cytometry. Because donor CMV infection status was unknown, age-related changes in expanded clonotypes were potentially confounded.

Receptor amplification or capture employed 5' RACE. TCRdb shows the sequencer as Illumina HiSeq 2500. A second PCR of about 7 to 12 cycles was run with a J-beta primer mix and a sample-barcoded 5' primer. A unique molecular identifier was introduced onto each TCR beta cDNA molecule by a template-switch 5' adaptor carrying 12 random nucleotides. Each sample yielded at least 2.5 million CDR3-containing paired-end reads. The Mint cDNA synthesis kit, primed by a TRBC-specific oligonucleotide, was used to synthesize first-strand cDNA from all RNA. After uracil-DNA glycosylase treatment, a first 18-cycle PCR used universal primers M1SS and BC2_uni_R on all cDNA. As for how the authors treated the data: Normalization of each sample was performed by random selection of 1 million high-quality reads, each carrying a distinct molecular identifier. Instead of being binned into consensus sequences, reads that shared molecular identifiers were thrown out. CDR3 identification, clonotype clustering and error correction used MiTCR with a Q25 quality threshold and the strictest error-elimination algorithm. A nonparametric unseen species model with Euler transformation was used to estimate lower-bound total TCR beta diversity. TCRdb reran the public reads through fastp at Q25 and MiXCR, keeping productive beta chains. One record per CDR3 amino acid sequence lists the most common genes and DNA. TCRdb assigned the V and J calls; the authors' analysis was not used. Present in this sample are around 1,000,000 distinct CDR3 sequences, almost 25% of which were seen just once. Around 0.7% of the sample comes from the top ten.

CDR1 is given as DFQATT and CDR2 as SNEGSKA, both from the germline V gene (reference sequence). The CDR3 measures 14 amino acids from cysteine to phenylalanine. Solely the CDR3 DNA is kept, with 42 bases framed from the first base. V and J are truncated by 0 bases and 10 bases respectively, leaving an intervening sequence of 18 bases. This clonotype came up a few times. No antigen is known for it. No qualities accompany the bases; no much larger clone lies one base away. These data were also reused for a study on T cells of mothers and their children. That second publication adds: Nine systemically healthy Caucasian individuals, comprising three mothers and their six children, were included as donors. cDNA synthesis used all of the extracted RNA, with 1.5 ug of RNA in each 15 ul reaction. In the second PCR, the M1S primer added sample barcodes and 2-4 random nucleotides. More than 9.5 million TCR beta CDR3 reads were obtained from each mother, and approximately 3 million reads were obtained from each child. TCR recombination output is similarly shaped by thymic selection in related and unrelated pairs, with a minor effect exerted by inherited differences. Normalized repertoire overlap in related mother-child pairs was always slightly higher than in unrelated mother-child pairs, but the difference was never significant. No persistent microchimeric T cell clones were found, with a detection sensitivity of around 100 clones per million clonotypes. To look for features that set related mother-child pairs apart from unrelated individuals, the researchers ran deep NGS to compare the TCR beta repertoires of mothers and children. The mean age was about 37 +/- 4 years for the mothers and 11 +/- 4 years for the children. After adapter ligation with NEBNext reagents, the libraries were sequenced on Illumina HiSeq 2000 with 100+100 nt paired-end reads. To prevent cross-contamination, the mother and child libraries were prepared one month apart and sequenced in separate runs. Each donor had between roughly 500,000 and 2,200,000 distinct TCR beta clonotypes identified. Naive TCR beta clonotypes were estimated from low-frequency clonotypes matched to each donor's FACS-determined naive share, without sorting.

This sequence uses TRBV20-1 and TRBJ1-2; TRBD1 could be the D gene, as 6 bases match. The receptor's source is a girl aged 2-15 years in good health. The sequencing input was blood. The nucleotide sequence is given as TGCAGTGCTAGAGATCAGGGGACGGATACCGCCTACACCTTC. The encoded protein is CSARDQGTDTAYTF.